Reported below is one T cell receptor beta chain. The sample is drawn from a study of CD8 T cells in ankylosing spondylitis. TCRdb re-derived calls from the 5' RACE reads in MiXCR, one entry per CDR3 protein. There are about 150,000 distinct CDR3 sequences in the sample; roughly 30% occur only once, and 6% lies in the top ten. V lost 4 bases to trimming and J lost 7 bases; unmatched junction nucleotides: 12. CDR3 size: 16 residues. Germline CDR1 reads MNHEY; CDR2 reads SMNVEV (reference sequence). The receptor was derived from a male donor with ankylosing spondylitis. The J gene is TRBJ2-1, the V gene TRBV27, with 8 positions matching TRBD2. Sequencing input: synovial fluid, either unsorted or a sorted T cell fraction (not recorded which). CDR3 bases: TGTGCCAGCAGTTCCCTGACTAGCGCAACTTGGAATGAGCAGTTCTTC. The encoded protein is CASSSLTSATWNEQFF.